A selection of T cell receptor beta chains follows, all from one sample in a study of CD8+CD57+ T cells in acquired aplastic anemia. MiXCR was run by TCRdb on the reads, yielding one entry per CDR3 protein. There are a few hundred thousand distinct CDR3 sequences in the sample; roughly a third occur only once, and 0.82% lies in the top ten. Sequencing was done on a sample of sorted CD4+, CD8+, or CD8+CD57+ T cells (not recorded which) from PBMCs. The source is a human donor with aplastic anemia. Each CDR3 is given with its conserved first and last residue. Each record gives: J gene, clone size, D gene, V gene, CDR3 DNA, CDR3 protein. The D gene is left open where the match is weak. The listing skips clone size in some rows; elsewhere it reads once, few, many or a size class.

TRBJ2-1	once	-	TRBV5-5	TGTGCCAGCTCAAGGGACGTCTACAATGAGCAGTTCTTC	CASSRDVYNEQFF
TRBJ2-5	-	TRBD2	TRBV20-1	TGCAGTGCTAGAGAGCTAGCGGGGGCCCGACGACGGGAGACCCAGTACTTC	CSARELAGARRRETQYF
TRBJ2-7	-	-	TRBV20-1	TGCAGTGCCAGGGACGTGGGGGCCGAGCAGTACTTC	CSARDVGAEQYF
TRBJ2-7	-	TRBD1	TRBV2	TGTGCCAGCAGGGGGGGACAGGATCGTTACGAGCAGTACTTC	CASRGGQDRYEQYF
TRBJ1-5	-	TRBD1	TRBV10-3	TGTGCCATCAGTAAACGACAGGGGGGGGTTTGGAGGAGTCAGCCCCAGCATTTT	CAISKRQGGVWRSQPQHF
TRBJ1-1	-	-	TRBV7-3	TGTGCCAGCAGCCTTCTGGGAGGCGGAAGCACTGAAGCTTTCTTT	CASSLLGGGSTEAFF
TRBJ2-1	-	TRBD2	TRBV30	TGTGCCTGGAGTGTAAAGCGGGGGGGTAGGTACAATGAGCAGTTCTTC	CAWSVKRGGRYNEQFF
TRBJ2-1	few	TRBD2	TRBV7-9	TGTGCCAGCAGCACTTTCGGGGGGGATTACAATGAGCAGTTCTTC	CASSTFGGDYNEQFF
TRBJ2-3	-	-	TRBV20-1	TGCAGTGCCGTGGCGGTAGCGGCCACAGATACGCAGTATTTT	CSAVAVAATDTQYF
TRBJ1-1	few	-	TRBV10-1	TGCGCCAACCGCCCAGCCCCGGGGGCTGAAGCTTTCTTT	CANRPAPGAEAFF
TRBJ2-7	many	TRBD1	TRBV5-1	TGCGCCAGCAGCTACAACTCGGACAGGGGAGACGAGCAGTACTTC	CASSYNSDRGDEQYF
TRBJ1-6	many	-	TRBV15	TGTGCCACCAGCAGAGCAGCCAGAGGAGGTTCACCCCTCCACTTT	CATSRAARGGSPLHF
TRBJ2-7	-	TRBD2	TRBV19	TGTGCCAGTAGTATGACTGCCAGCGGGGGGTCAAACGAGCAGTACTTC	CASSMTASGGSNEQYF
TRBJ1-4	-	-	TRBV29-1	TGCGGCGCTTCTTACAGGGAGGGGTCTAATGAAAAACTGTTTTTT	CGASYREGSNEKLFF
TRBJ2-2	few	-	TRBV5-1	TGCGCCAGCAGGTCGTCGGGTCCCCCCGGGGAGCTGTTTTTT	CASRSSGPPGELFF
TRBJ2-5	many	-	TRBV25-1	TGTGCCAGCAGTGAAGGAATCAGCCGGGAGACCCAGTACTTC	CASSEGISRETQYF
TRBJ2-7	-	-	TRBV11-2	TGTGCCAGCAGCTTGGACGGTGTAGGCTACGAGCAGTACTTC	CASSLDGVGYEQYF
TRBJ1-1	-	-	TRBV7-8	TGTGCCAGCAGCTTAGATTCTGGGGGCACTGAAGCTTTCTTT	CASSLDSGGTEAFF
TRBJ2-5	-	TRBD1	TRBV12-5	TGTGCTAGTGGTCCCGGACAGGGCCAAGAGACCCAGTACTTC	CASGPGQGQETQYF
TRBJ1-2	few	-	TRBV28	TGTGCCAGCAGTCCCAGGGATCGCGGCTACACCTTC	CASSPRDRGYTF
TRBJ2-7	few	-	TRBV25-1	TGTGCCAGCAGCACCGGGACACGGCTATCCTACGAGCAGTACTTC	CASSTGTRLSYEQYF
TRBJ1-5	-	-	TRBV29-1	TGCAGCGTTGGGAGGGAGAGCAATCAGCCCCAGCATTTT	CSVGRESNQPQHF
TRBJ2-5	-	-	TRBV19	TGTGCCAGTAGTATCGCCTACGATTTGCAGCAAGAGACCCAGTACTTC	CASSIAYDLQQETQYF
TRBJ2-7	many	TRBD2	TRBV5-1	TGCGCCAGCACACCTCTCAGCGGGGGGGGCGAGCAGTACTTC	CASTPLSGGGEQYF
TRBJ1-5	-	TRBD1	TRBV19	TGTGCCAGTAGTACCCGGACAGGGCATCAGCCCCAGCATTTT	CASSTRTGHQPQHF
TRBJ1-2	many	-	TRBV7-9	TGTGCCAGCAGCTTAGAAAGCCAGGGCTATGGCTACACCTTC	CASSLESQGYGYTF
TRBJ1-2	many	TRBD1	TRBV20-1	TGCAGTGCCTGGGGACAGAACTATGGCTACACCTTC	CSAWGQNYGYTF